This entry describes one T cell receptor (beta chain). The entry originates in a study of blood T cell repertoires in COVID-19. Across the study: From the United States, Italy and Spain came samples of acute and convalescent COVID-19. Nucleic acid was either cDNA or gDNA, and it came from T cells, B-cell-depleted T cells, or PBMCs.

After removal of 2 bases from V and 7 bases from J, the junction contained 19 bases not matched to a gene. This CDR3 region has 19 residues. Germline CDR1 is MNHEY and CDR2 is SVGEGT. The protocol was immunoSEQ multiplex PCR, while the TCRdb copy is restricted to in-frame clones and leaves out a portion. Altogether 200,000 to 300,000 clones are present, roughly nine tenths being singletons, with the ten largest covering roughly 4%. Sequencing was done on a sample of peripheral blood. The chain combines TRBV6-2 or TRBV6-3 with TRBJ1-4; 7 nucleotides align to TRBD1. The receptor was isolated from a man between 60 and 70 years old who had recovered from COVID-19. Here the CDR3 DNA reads TGTGCCAGCAGTTACCCTCTCCATCGGACAGGCCGGAGGAGTGAAAAACTGTTTTTT. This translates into CASSYPLHRTGRRSEKLFF.